This T cell receptor (beta chain) was recovered during a study of early stage breast cancer tumors. Overall study context: The ER+/PR+/HER2- tumors included 7 to 9 ductal and a few lobular carcinomas. General study results and limits: Most shared enriched TCRB sequences were commonly generated ones. Unsorted bulk genomic DNA sequencing lacked pairing and functional marker data.

Each sample had two DNA replicates, 0.45 to 0.65 ug blood or 1.5 ug tissue. The repertoire was sequenced with immunoSEQ multiplex PCR; TCRdb's copy has only in-frame clones and lacks some. The sample consists of approximately 3,600 clones, approximately 70% of them appearing once. For this clone: Its antigen is as yet unknown.

Germline CDR1 and CDR2: SGHVS and FQNEAQ. J gave up 5 bases and V 5 bases, and 16 bases lay outside the gene matches. The CDR3 is 20 amino acids. The receptor comes from a person aged 40 to 49 with breast cancer. The sequencing sample was made of breast tumor tissue. The V call is TRBV7-8, the J call TRBJ2-1, with 15 bases lining up with TRBD2. The chain's CDR3 is CASSHPRTSGRAVIHNEQFF. The CDR3 nucleotides read TGTGCCAGCAGCCATCCACGGACTAGCGGGAGGGCCGTAATACACAATGAGCAGTTCTTC.